This T cell receptor (beta chain) originates from a study of response to subunit inactivated influenza vaccine. The study, taken as a whole, reports: Few additional T cells are recruited per seasonal influenza vaccination, authors suggested.

V was trimmed by 0 bases and J by 5 bases, leaving 14 bases between them. Germline V CDR1 and CDR2: SGHRS, YFSETQ. The CDR3 contains 15 residues. For this clonotype: Its antigen remains unidentified.

TCRdb passed the RT-PCR reads through MiXCR, listing each CDR3 protein once. The data contain about 610,000 distinct CDR3 sequences, around 15% of them singletons. This material consisted of PBMCs from blood, taken less than 13 days after vaccination. This sequence was found in a man aged 45-60 years who received an inactivated influenza vaccine. The rearrangement joins TRBV5-1 to TRBJ1-1, with D unclear. CDR3 sequence (DNA): TGCGCCAGCAGCTTGGCGCAGGCCGCACGGACTGAAGCTTTCTTT. Translated: CASSLAQAARTEAFF.